This TCR beta chain was recorded in a study of T cell responses to AZD1222 COVID-19 vaccine. The CDR3 runs 13 residues. Germline lookup yields CDR1 SNHLY and CDR2 FYNNEI. Remarks on this clone: At one boundary the junction diverges from the germline segment, which might be a read error.

Libraries were prepared by immunoSEQ multiplex PCR; TCRdb keeps only in-frame clonotypes and omits some of them. The profile shows approximately 190,000 clones, around 86% of them singletons. This rearrangement joins TRBV2 to TRBJ1-1; 7 bases agree with TRBD1. The sequence came from an adult in good health. The sample consisted of peripheral blood, taken on day 0 of MenACWY control vaccination. CDR3: CASTGQQNTEAFF. The DNA for the CDR3 is TGTGCCAGTACGGGACAGCAGAACACTGAGGCTTTCTTT.